This T cell receptor beta chain appears in the sequencing data of a study of CD8 T cells in ankylosing spondylitis. Study-wide results and caveats: Reactive arthritis synovial fluid and blood previously showed some of these motif variants. Made up of about eight highly homologous variants, a TCR beta motif appeared characteristic of ankylosing spondylitis blood.

This CDR3 region has 15 residues. Deletions cut 0 bases from V and 4 bases from J, with 16 bases between. The germline V gene has CDR1 DFQATT and CDR2 SNEGSKA (reference sequence). This clonotype was observed at least ten times. As yet, its antigen is unknown. TCRdb fed the 5' RACE reads into MiXCR, producing one record per CDR3 protein. The data contain tens of thousands of distinct CDR3 sequences, more than 5.5% of them singletons. The origin of this receptor is a male donor with ankylosing spondylitis. This chain connects TRBV20-1 to TRBJ2-7; TRBD2 is a possible D gene (5 bases). Sequencing used synovial fluid, either unsorted or a sorted T cell fraction (not recorded which). CDR3 amino acids: CSARDLVPRGYEQYF. The CDR3 DNA is TGCAGTGCTAGAGATCTGGTACCCCGAGGGTACGAGCAGTACTTC.